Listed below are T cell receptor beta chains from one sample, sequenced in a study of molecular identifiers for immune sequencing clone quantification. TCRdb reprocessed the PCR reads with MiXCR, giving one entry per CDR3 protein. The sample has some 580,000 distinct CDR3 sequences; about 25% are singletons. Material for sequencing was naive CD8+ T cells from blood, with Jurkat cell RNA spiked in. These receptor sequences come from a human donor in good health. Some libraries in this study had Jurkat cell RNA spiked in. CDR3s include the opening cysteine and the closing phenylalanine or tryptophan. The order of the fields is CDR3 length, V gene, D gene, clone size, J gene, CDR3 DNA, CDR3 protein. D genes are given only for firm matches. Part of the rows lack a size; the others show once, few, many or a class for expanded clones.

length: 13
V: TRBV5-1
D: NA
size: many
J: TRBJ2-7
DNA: TGCGCCAGCACGCGGGACAGCTCCTACGAGCAGTACTTC
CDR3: CASTRDSSYEQYF

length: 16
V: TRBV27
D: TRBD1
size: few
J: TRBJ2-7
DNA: TGTGCCAGCAGTTTCATAGGGACAGGGATCTCCTACGAGCAGTACTTC
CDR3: CASSFIGTGISYEQYF

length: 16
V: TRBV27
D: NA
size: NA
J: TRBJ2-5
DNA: TGTGCCAGCAGTTTTACTATCGCGGTAGCCCAAGAGACCCAGTACTTC
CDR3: CASSFTIAVAQETQYF

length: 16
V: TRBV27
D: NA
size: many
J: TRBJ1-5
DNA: TGTGCCAGCAGTTTATCCTTCGACAGAAGTAATCAGCCCCAGCATTTT
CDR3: CASSLSFDRSNQPQHF

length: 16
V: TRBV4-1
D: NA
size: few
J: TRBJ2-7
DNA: TGCGCCAGCAGCCAAGGTATCGGGGGTTTAGTCGACGAGCAGTACTTC
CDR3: CASSQGIGGLVDEQYF

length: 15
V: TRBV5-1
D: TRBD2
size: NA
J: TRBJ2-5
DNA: TGCGCCAGCAGCTTCGACGCGGGGGGCCCCACCACCCAGTACTTC
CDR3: CASSFDAGGPTTQYF

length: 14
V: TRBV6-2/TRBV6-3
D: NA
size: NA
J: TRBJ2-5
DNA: TGTGTCAGCAGTTACGGGACTCTCCAAGAGACCCAGTACTTC
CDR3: CVSSYGTLQETQYF

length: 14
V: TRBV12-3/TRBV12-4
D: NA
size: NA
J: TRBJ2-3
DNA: TGTGCCAGCAGTTTTGGCTGGGGCACAGATACGCAGTATTTT
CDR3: CASSFGWGTDTQYF

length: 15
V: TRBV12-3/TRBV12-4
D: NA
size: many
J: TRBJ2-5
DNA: TGTGCCAGCAGAATGGGACCGGGACAACAAGAGACCCAGTACTTC
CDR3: CASRMGPGQQETQYF

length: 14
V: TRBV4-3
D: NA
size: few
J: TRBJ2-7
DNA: TGCGCCAGCAGCCAAGATGGAAAGGGGTACGAGCAGTACTTC
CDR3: CASSQDGKGYEQYF

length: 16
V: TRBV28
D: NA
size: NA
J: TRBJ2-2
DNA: TGTGCCAGCAGTTACCCGACTCGAACTAACACCGGGGAGCTGTTTTTT
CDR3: CASSYPTRTNTGELFF

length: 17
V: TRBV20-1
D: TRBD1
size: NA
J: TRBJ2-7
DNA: TGCAGTGCTAGAGATCCTTCGCCTGGACAGGTGTCCTGCGAGCAGTACTTC
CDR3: CSARDPSPGQVSCEQYF

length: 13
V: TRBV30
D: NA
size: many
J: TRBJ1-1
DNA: TGTGCCTGGAGTGCGCAGCCGAACACTGAAGCTTTCTTT
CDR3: CAWSAQPNTEAFF

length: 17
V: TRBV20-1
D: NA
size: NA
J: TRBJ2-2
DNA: TGCAGTGCTAAAGTTGGCTGGGGGGAGCAGAACAGCGGGGAGCTGTTTTTT
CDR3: CSAKVGWGEQNSGELFF

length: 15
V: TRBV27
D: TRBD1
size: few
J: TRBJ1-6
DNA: TGTGCCAGCAGTGGCCGGGACAGCTATAATTCACCCCTCCACTTT
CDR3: CASSGRDSYNSPLHF

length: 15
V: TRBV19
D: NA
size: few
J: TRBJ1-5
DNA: TGTGCCAGTAGTTTTACGGATTTGGGCAATCAGCCCCAGCATTTT
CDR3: CASSFTDLGNQPQHF

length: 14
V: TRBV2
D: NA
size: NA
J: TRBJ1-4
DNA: TGTGCCAGCAGCCCCATCCTTGGGGAGGAAAAACTGTTTTTT
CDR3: CASSPILGEEKLFF

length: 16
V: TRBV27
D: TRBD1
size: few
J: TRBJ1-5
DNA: TGTGCCAGCAGTACCTCCGGACAGGGGGCGAGGCAGCCCCAGCATTTT
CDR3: CASSTSGQGARQPQHF

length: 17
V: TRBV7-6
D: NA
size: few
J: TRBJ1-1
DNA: TGTGCCAGCAGCTCAGCCCACACGGACAGCCCGGGCACTGAAGCTTTCTTT
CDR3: CASSSAHTDSPGTEAFF

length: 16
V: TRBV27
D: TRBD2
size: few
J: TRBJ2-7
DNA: TGTGCCAGCAGTTTACTAGCGGGGCCCCGTTTGGACGAGCAGTACTTC
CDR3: CASSLLAGPRLDEQYF

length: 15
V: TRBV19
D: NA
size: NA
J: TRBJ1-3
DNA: TGTGCCAGTAGTTGGGCAGGGCTCTCTGGAAACACCATATATTTT
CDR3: CASSWAGLSGNTIYF

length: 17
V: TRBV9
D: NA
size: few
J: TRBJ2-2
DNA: TGTGCCAGCAGCGAAGGATGGCAGGGGATATACACCGGGGAGCTGTTTTTT
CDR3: CASSEGWQGIYTGELFF

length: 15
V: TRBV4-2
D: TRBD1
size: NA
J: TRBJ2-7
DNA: TGTGCCAGCAGCCAAGTCGAGGGGGCGGGCTACGAGCAGTACTTC
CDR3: CASSQVEGAGYEQYF

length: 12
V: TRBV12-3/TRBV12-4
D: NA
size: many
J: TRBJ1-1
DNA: TGTGCCAGCAGTTCCCGAGGCACTGAAGCTTTCTTT
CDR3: CASSSRGTEAFF

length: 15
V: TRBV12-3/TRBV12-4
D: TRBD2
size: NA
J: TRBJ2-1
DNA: TGTGCCAGCAGGGCAACTAGCGGGAGTTTGGATGAGCAGTTCTTC
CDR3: CASRATSGSLDEQFF

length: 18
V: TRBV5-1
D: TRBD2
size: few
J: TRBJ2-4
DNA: TGCGCCAGCAGCTTGGCCGCAAGCGGGAGGGCCCCCAAAAACATTCAGTACTTC
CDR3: CASSLAASGRAPKNIQYF

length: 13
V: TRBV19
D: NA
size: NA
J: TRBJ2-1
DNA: TGTGCCAGTAGTATGGACACTTACAATGAGCAGTTCTTC
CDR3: CASSMDTYNEQFF

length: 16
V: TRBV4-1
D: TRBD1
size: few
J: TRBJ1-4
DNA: TGCGCCAGCAGCCACCCCAGACAGGGGGCTGACGAAAAACTGTTTTTT
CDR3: CASSHPRQGADEKLFF

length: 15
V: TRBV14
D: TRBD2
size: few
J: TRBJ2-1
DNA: TGTGCCAGCAGCCATATAGCGGGGTCCTACAATGAGCAGTTCTTC
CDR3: CASSHIAGSYNEQFF

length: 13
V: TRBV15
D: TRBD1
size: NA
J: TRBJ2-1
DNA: TGTGCCACTAGACAGGGGTCCTACAATGAGCAGTTCTTC
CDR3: CATRQGSYNEQFF

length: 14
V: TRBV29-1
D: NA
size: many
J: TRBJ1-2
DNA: TGCAGCGTCGCGGGGACGGTAGAGGTTGGTAGCTACACCTTC
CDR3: CSVAGTVEVGSYTF

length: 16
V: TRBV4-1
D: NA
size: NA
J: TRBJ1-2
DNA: TGCGCCAGCAGCCAAGATTGGGGTCCTTATAACTATGGCTACACCTTC
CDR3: CASSQDWGPYNYGYTF

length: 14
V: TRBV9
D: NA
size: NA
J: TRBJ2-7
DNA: TGTGCCAGCAGCGCCCGGGAGCGCCCCCACGAGCAGTACTTC
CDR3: CASSARERPHEQYF

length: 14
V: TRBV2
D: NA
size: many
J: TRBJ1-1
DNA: TGTGCCAGCATACGGGACTCGATGAACACTGAAGCTTTCTTT
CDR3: CASIRDSMNTEAFF

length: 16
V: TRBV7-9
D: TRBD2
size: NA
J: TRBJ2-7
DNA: TGTGCCAGCAGCTCGGGACTAGCGGGGAGAACCTACGAGCAGAACTTC
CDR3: CASSSGLAGRTYEQNF

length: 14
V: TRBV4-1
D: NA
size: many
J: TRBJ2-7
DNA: TGCGCCAGCAGCCAAGGGGGGACGCCCTACGAGCAGTACTTC
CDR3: CASSQGGTPYEQYF

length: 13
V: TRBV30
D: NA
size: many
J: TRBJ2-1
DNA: TGTGCCTGGAGTACATTACTACCGAATGAGCAGTTCTTC
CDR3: CAWSTLLPNEQFF

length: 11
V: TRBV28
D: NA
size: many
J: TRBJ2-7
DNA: TGTGCCGTTTGGGGACCCTACGAGCAGTACTTC
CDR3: CAVWGPYEQYF

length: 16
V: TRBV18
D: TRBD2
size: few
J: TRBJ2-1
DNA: TGTGCCAGCTCACCACCTGGAGCGGGGGACTACAATGAGCAGTTCTTC
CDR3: CASSPPGAGDYNEQFF

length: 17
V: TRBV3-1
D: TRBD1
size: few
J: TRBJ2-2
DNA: TGTGCCAGCAGCCAAGATCGTGGGACAGGGCTTGCCGGGGAGCTGTTTTTT
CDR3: CASSQDRGTGLAGELFF

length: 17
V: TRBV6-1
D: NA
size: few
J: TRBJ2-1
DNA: TGTGCCAGCAGTGAAGTGGGAGGGGGACTTATTAGCGATGAGCAGTTCTTC
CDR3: CASSEVGGGLISDEQFF

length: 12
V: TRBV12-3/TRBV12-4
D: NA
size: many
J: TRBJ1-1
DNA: TGTGCCAGCAGTTCAGGCTTAACTGAAGCTTTCTTT
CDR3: CASSSGLTEAFF

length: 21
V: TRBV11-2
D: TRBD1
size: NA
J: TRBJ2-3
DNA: TGTGCCAGCAGCTCCCTTCCGGGTGGGACAGAGAAACGACCCCCCACAGCTACGCAGTATTTT
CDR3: CASSSLPGGTEKRPPTATQYF

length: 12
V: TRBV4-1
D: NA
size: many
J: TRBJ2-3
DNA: TGCGCCAGCAGCCAAGATCACGATACGCAGTATTTT
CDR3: CASSQDHDTQYF

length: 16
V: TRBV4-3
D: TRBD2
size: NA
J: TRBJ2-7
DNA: TGCGCCAGCAGCCGAGATTCCGCGGGAGCGGCCTACGAGCAGTACTTC
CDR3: CASSRDSAGAAYEQYF

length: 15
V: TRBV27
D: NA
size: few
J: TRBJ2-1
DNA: TGTGCCAGCAGCAAAGGGGGACCCGACTACAATGAGCAGTTCTTC
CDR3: CASSKGGPDYNEQFF

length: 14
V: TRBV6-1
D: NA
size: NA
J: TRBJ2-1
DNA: TGTGCCAGCAGGACAGAGACTACCTACAATGAGCAGTTCTTC
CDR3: CASRTETTYNEQFF

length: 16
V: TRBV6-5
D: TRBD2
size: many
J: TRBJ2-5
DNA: TGTGCCAGCAGTTACTGGAGCGGGAGTCCCCAAGAGACCCAGTACTTC
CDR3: CASSYWSGSPQETQYF

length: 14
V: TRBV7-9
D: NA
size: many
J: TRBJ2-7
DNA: TGTGCCAGCAGCTCGGGACTTCACTCCTACGAGCAGTACTTC
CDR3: CASSSGLHSYEQYF

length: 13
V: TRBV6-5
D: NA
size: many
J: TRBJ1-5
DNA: TGTGCCAGTCGGGGGCATAGCAATCAGCCCCAGCATTTT
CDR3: CASRGHSNQPQHF

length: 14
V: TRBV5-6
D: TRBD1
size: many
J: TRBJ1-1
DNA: TGTGCCAGCAGCTTCGGGACAGGGGTTCTTGAAGCTTTCTTT
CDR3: CASSFGTGVLEAFF

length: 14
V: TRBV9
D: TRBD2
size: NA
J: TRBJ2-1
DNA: TGTGCCAGCAGCGCGACTAGCGGGAGAAGCGAGCAGTTCTTC
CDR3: CASSATSGRSEQFF

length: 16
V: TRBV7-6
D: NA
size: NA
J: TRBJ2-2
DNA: TGTGCCAGCAGCTTCACGGGACGGAGGGGAACCGGGGAGCTGTTTTTT
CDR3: CASSFTGRRGTGELFF

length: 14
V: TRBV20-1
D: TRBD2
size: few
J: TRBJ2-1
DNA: TGCAGTGCTGGTGGACTAGCGGGGATCAATGAGCAGTTCTTC
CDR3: CSAGGLAGINEQFF

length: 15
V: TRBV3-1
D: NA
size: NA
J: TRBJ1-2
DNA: TGTGCCAGCAGCCCCGGCGACAGGCTTATCTATGGCTACACCTTC
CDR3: CASSPGDRLIYGYTF

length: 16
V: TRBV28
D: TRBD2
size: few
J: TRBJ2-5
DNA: TGTGCCAGCAGTTTATTCGGCGGGAGAGGGCAAGAGACCCAGTACTTC
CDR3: CASSLFGGRGQETQYF

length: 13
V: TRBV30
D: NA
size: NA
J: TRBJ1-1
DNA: TGTGCCTGGATCCGGGGGGCGCGCACTGAAGCTTTCTTT
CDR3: CAWIRGARTEAFF

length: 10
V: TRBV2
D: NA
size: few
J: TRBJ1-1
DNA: TGTGCCAGCCGCCAGGGTGAAGCTTTCTTT
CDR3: CASRQGEAFF

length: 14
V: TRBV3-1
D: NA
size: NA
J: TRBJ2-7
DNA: TGTGCCAGCAGCCCAAACGACGGAATGTACGAGCAGTACTTC
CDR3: CASSPNDGMYEQYF